The 14 T cell receptor beta chains below come from one sample, sequenced in a study of Graves' ophthalmopathy and Graves' hyperthyroidism. For repertoire sequencing, the TCR beta CDR3 regions were amplified from RNA transcripts. HTBI-primed first-round RT-PCR preceded second-round multiplex PCR. MiXCR, run by TCRdb on the multiplex PCR reads, gives a single entry per CDR3 protein. The table lists about 590,000 distinct CDR3 sequences, roughly 39% of them singletons. The material sequenced was peripheral blood or thyroid tissue (not recorded which). These receptors all stem from an adult man with Graves' hyperthyroidism.

The chain has TRBV7-9 and TRBJ2-5; 8 nucleotides align to TRBD1. Per germline, CDR1 SEHNR and CDR2 FQNEAQ (reference sequence). This CDR3 region has 13 residues. With V trimmed by 7 bases and J by 0 bases, 1 base remained unmatched. The CDR3 DNA reads as TGTGCCAGCATGGACAGGGACCAAGAGACCCAGTACTTC. It yields the protein CASMDRDQETQYF.

As for this clonotype: This clone may be a read error of a much larger clone one base away. The chain carries TRBV29-1 and TRBJ1-5, with D maybe TRBD1 (5 bases). The CDR3 covers 13 residues. Germline V gives CDR1 SQVTM, CDR2 ANQGSEA. The CDR3 DNA reads TGCAGCGTCGGGACTTTTAGCATTCAGCCCCAGCATTTT. It is translated as CSVGTFSIQPQHF.

This clonotype was recorded at least ten times. V and J are TRBV6-5 and TRBJ1-1; 12 positions agree with TRBD1. The germline gives CDR1 MNHEY, CDR2 SVGAGI. Trimming removed 4 bases from V and 3 bases from J; junction bases left unmatched: 3. CDR3 length: 15 residues. CDR3 DNA sequence: TGTGCCAGCAGTTGGGGACAGGGGGCAGACACTGAAGCTTTCTTT. Its protein product is CASSWGQGADTEAFF.

The rearrangement uses TRBV20-1 and TRBJ2-7, with 9 positions matching TRBD1. V shed 6 bases and J 3 bases; nucleotides not matched to a gene: 6. CDR1 DFQATT and CDR2 SNEGSKA come from the germline V gene (reference sequence). The CDR3 runs to 13 residues. CDR3 in amino acids: CSATDRGDYEQYF. The CDR3 DNA follows: TGCAGTGCAACAGACAGGGGGGACTACGAGCAGTACTTC.

This clonotype was seen repeatedly, ten times or more. The chain recombines TRBV7-9 with TRBJ1-1; the D is unclear. The CDR3 loop spans 17 amino acids. Trimming cost V 1 base and J 0 bases, with 15 bases left between them. Per germline, CDR1 SEHNR and CDR2 FQNEAQ (reference sequence). This CDR3 is CASSLDRDIALNTEAFF. The CDR3 DNA reads as TGTGCCAGCAGCTTAGATCGGGATATAGCTTTGAACACTGAAGCTTTCTTT.

The V gene is TRBV11-2, the J gene TRBJ2-2, with a tentative D call TRBD2 (6 bases). Germline V gene lookup returns CDR1 SGHAT and CDR2 FQNNGV. This CDR3 is built from 17 residues. V was trimmed by 3 bases and J by 3 bases, leaving 17 bases between them. CDR3 sequence (DNA): TGTGCCAGCAGCTTGGGGCCTTGGGAGCGGGACACCGGGGAGCTGTTTTTT. The encoded protein is CASSLGPWERDTGELFF.

The chain links TRBV7-8 to TRBJ1-5; weak D call: TRBD1 (5 bases). Per germline, CDR1 SGHVS and CDR2 FQNEAQ. This CDR3 spans 16 amino acids. The V gene lost 0 bases and the J gene lost 6 bases, with 15 bases spanning the gap. The CDR3 DNA sequence: TGTGCCAGCAGCTTAGCCGGGGGGTCTGGGAGTCAGCCCCAGCATTTT. Protein: CASSLAGGSGSQPQHF.

A note on this clonotype: This may stem from a read error, because a much larger clone lies one nucleotide away. The CDR3 ends on some other residue instead of the conserved phenylalanine or tryptophan, so this is likely a read error. The rearrangement links TRBV25-1 to TRBJ2-7; weak D call: TRBD2 (6 bases). Trimming shortened V by 5 bases and J by 5 bases, and 16 bases separated the two germline ends. The CDR3 sequence is 14 residues long. Per germline, CDR1 MGHDK and CDR2 SYGVNS. The CDR3 DNA reads as TGTGCCAGCAGTTACACCAGACTAGTACACGAGCAGTACCTC. Protein product: CASSYTRLVHEQYL.

At least ten counts were recorded for this clonotype. CDR3 sequence reads: CASILGGQGKGYTF. Here the CDR3 DNA reads TGTGCCAGCATCTTGGGGGGGCAGGGGAAAGGCTACACCTTC. V is TRBV12-3 or TRBV12-4 and J is TRBJ1-2; D possibly corresponds to TRBD1 (6 bases). V shed 7 bases and J shed 8 bases, with 20 bases lying between them. The CDR3 runs 14 residues.

The chain carries TRBV10-3 and TRBJ2-3; D possibly corresponds to TRBD2 (6 bases). The CDR3 loop spans 13 amino acids. V shed 3 bases and J shed 4 bases, with 8 bases lying between them. Germline values: CDR1 ENHRY, CDR2 SYGVKD. The CDR3 DNA is TGTGCCATCAGTGACACTAGCCCAGATACGCAGTATTTT. This translates into CAISDTSPDTQYF.

The chain is built from TRBV20-1 and TRBJ1-3; possible D gene TRBD1, 5 bases. V was pared by 5 bases and J by 2 bases, with 22 bases between. This CDR3 contains 17 residues. Germline V gene sequence: CDR1 DFQATT, CDR2 SNEGSKA (reference sequence). The CDR3 DNA follows: TGCAGTGCTCAAAACCCGACTCGGGGCAGGGCTGGAAACACCATATATTTT. It translates to CSAQNPTRGRAGNTIYF.

This clonotype was observed many times. The V call is TRBV11-3, the J call TRBJ2-5, with 12 bases that match TRBD2. The germline CDR1 and CDR2 sequences are SGHNT and YENEEA. The CDR3 runs 17 residues. J was trimmed by 5 bases and V by 5 bases; bases with no gene match: 12. Here the CDR3 DNA reads TGTGCCAGCAGCCGGGGCGGACTAGCGGGAATCGGGGAGACCCAGTACTTC. This translates into CASSRGGLAGIGETQYF.

This clonotype was counted at least ten times. The J gene is TRBJ1-1, the V gene TRBV7-8; no firm D call. V lost 1 base and J lost 5, with 14 bases in between. This CDR3 region has 15 residues. From germline, CDR1 is SGHVS and CDR2 FQNEAQ. The CDR3 region is CASSLDVAWGTEAFF. DNA of the CDR3: TGTGCCAGCAGCTTAGATGTGGCTTGGGGAACTGAAGCTTTCTTT.

This clonotype has only a few counts. The chain recombines TRBV7-6 with TRBJ2-7, with a weak D call TRBD1 (5 bases). The J call may be wrong; the DNA end is better matched by TRBJ2-1. The CDR3 sequence is 13 residues long. CDR1 SGHVS and CDR2 FNYEAQ come from the germline V gene. CDR3 DNA sequence: TGTGCCAGCAGCTTCTCAGGGTTGAATGAGCAGTTCTTC. Its protein product is CASSFSGLNEQFF.